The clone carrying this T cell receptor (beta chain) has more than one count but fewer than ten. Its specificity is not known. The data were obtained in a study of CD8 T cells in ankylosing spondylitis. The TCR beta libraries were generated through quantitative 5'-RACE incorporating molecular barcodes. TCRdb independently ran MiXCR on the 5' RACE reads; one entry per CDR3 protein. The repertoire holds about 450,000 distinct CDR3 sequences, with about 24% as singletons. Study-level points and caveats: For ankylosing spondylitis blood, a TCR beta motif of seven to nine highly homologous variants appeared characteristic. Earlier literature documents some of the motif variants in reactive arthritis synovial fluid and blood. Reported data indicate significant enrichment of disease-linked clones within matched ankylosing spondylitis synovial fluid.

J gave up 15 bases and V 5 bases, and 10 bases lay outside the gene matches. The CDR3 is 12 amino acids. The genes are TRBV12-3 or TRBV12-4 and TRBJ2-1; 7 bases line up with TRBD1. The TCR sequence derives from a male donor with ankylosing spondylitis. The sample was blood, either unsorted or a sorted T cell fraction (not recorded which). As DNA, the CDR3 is TGTGCCAGCAGTCGACAGGGATGGTCGCGGTTCTTC. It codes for CASSRQGWSRFF.